The text below deals with one TCR beta chain. The length of the CDR3 is 15 residues. Trimming at V came to 4 bases and at J to 0 bases, leaving 3 bases not matched to a gene. The germline gives CDR1 SGHAT, CDR2 FQNNGV. The data are from a study of blood T cell repertoires in COVID-19. Overall study: Both acute and convalescent COVID-19 samples were obtained from the United States, Italy and Spain. Sample material is recorded as cDNA or gDNA derived from T cells, B-cell-depleted T cells, or PBMCs.

Original handling: Nucleated cell number was recorded as an estimate derived from reference gene primer amplification. TCRdb's copy holds only in-frame clones and misses some; the assay was immunoSEQ multiplex PCR. Clonal size and the V and J genes are those of that table, whereas D and trimming came from the DNA. The sample lists about 210,000 clones, around nine tenths occurring once. The V and J genes are TRBV11-2 and TRBJ2-1; 7 nucleotides line up with TRBD1. The sequence was collected from a woman aged 40 to 50 with acute or convalescent COVID-19. The source material was peripheral blood. CDR3: CASSSTGSSYNEQFF. CDR3 sequence (DNA): TGTGCCAGCAGCTCGACAGGGAGCTCCTACAATGAGCAGTTCTTC. Full variable domain (outside the CDR3, taken from reference TRBV11-2 and TRBJ2-1): EAGVAQSPRYKIIEKRQSVAFWCNPISGHATLYWYQQILGQGPKLLIQFQNNGVVDDSQLPKDRFSAERLKGVDSTLKIQPAKLEDSAVYLCASSSTGSSYNEQFFGPGTRLTVL.